These T cell receptor beta chains were read from a single sample in a study of shared clonotypes between healthy human individuals. Assay used: immunoSEQ multiplex PCR; TCRdb lists only in-frame clones, some missing. Altogether around 1 million clones are present, about three quarters being singletons, with the ten largest covering over 1.3%. Sequenced material: memory CD4+ T cells sorted from blood. The receptors originated from a man aged 18 to 29 in good health. CDR3s include the opening cysteine and the closing phenylalanine or tryptophan. A D gene is named only where the DNA matches it firmly. Not all rows give a size; the values are once, few, many and, for expanded clones, a class.

TRBV6-5	NA	NA	TRBJ1-1	TGTGCCAGCTTCGACATCTTGAACACTGAAGCTTTCTTT	CASFDILNTEAFF
TRBV5-1	NA	NA	TRBJ2-7	TGCGCCAGCAGCTTGATATCGGGGTACGAGCAGTACTTC	CASSLISGYEQYF
TRBV28	NA	NA	TRBJ1-2	TGTGCCAGCCAACCGTCAGGGGCCCGGAGGGCTAACTATGGCTACACCTTC	CASQPSGARRANYGYTF
TRBV2	NA	few	TRBJ2-3	TGTGCCAGCAGTGATTGGGGGGGCACTAGCACAGATACGCAGTATTTT	CASSDWGGTSTDTQYF
TRBV5-6	TRBD1	NA	TRBJ1-2	TGTGCCAGCAGCCAGGACAGGGGCGGCTATGGCTACACCTTC	CASSQDRGGYGYTF
TRBV18	NA	once	TRBJ1-2	TGTGCCAGCTCACCACCGGGGTCGGATGGCTACACCTTC	CASSPPGSDGYTF
TRBV5-4	NA	NA	TRBJ2-1	TGTGCCAGCAGCTTTATTTCTACGGGTGAGCAGTTCTTC	CASSFISTGEQFF
TRBV7-2	TRBD2	NA	TRBJ2-3	TGTGCCAGCAGCTATGGCGGGAGTTCAGATACGCAGTATTTT	CASSYGGSSDTQYF
TRBV30	NA	NA	TRBJ1-3	TGTGCCTGGAGCGCAAGACAGCCTGGAAACACCATATATTTT	CAWSARQPGNTIYF
TRBV2	NA	NA	TRBJ2-5	TGTGCCAGCAGTGCAAGGCAGACATTCTCGTACCAAGAGACCCAGTACTTC	CASSARQTFSYQETQYF
TRBV5-6	NA	few	TRBJ2-2	TGTGCCAGCAGCTTGGACGGGACGGAATACACCGGGGAGCTGTTTTTT	CASSLDGTEYTGELFF
TRBV30	NA	few	TRBJ2-3	TGTGCCTGGAGTGTAAGTCTTTTTAGCACAGATACGCAGTATTTT	CAWSVSLFSTDTQYF
TRBV1	NA	NA	TRBJ2-7	TGCACCAGCAGCCAACACTCTCTAGTATCCGAGCAGTACTTC	CTSSQHSLVSEQYF
TRBV5-1	TRBD1	NA	TRBJ2-1	TGCGCCAGCAGCTTTGACAGGGTTGGCAATGAGCAGTTCTTC	CASSFDRVGNEQFF
TRBV18	TRBD1	NA	TRBJ1-6	TGTGCCAGCTCACCCAAGGACAGGCTGGGATCACCCCTCCACTTT	CASSPKDRLGSPLHF
TRBV5-1	TRBD1	NA	TRBJ2-7	TGCGCCAGCAGTCCGACCCCGGGACAGGGAAGCGAGCAGTACTTC	CASSPTPGQGSEQYF
TRBV10-1	NA	NA	TRBJ2-3	TGCGCCAGCAGAGGAGACACAGATACGCAGTATTTT	CASRGDTDTQYF
TRBV29-1	TRBD1	NA	TRBJ2-2	TGCAGCGGGTATCAGGGGGCCACCGGGGAGCTGTTTTTT	CSGYQGATGELFF
TRBV7-9	NA	NA	TRBJ1-1	TGTGCCAGCAGCTTAGGGCAGGGGAACACTGAAGCTTTCTTT	CASSLGQGNTEAFF
TRBV10-3	TRBD2	NA	TRBJ2-7	TGTGCCATCAGTCATCAGACTAGCGGCTCCTACGAGCAGTACTTC	CAISHQTSGSYEQYF
TRBV19	NA	once	TRBJ2-7	TGTGCCAGTAGTCTACTCGGATCGCCCTACGAGCAGTACTTC	CASSLLGSPYEQYF